The 16 T cell receptor beta chains in this list originate from one sample, sequenced in a study of CD8+ T cells in alopecia areata (dated by TCRdb to the late 2010s). The sample's time point label is to be understood as: approximately 4 weeks on oral tofacitinib. Read against the paper, the sample's treatment or condition label means: oral pan-JAK inhibitor, 5-10 mg twice daily. The library was prepared using the immunoSEQ multiplex PCR assay. RNA was extracted from all samples and reverse transcribed into cDNA, which served as template for TCR sequencing. TCRdb carries this immuneACCESS record with in-frame sequences only. Its versions omit some clonotypes, under half of them owing to an unresolved V gene in the studies checked, with the rest unexplained. The table for this sample lists 70,000 or so clones; around 29% of them were counted only once. The ten most abundant clones make up just under 15% of the sample.

Source: CD8+ T cells sorted from blood, taken at week 4, from a patient treated with tofacitinib. The receptors here all came from a human donor with alopecia areata.

CDR3 DNA sequence: TGCAGCGCCAATCACAAGGGTGGCTACACCTTC. Its protein is CSANHKGGYTF. The J gene is TRBJ1-2, the V gene TRBV29-1; D gene unclear. V was pared by 7 bases and J by 7 bases, with 13 bases between. Germline V gene sequence: CDR1 SQVTM, CDR2 ANQGSEA. The length of the CDR3 is 11 residues.

This CDR3 reads CSGLRLAQDNEQFF. CDR3 nucleotide sequence: TGCAGCGGCCTTCGACTAGCGCAGGACAATGAGCAGTTCTTC. The V call is TRBV29-1, the J call TRBJ2-1; TRBD2 agrees at 8 bases. From germline, CDR1 is SQVTM and CDR2 ANQGSEA. Losses at the gene ends were 7 bases for V and 5 bases for J; bases not matched to a gene: 10. The CDR3 length is 14 residues.

This chain links TRBV2 with TRBJ2-5, with 8 bases lining up with TRBD1. The trim removed 3 bases at V and 5 bases at J, leaving 8 bases unmatched. The CDR3 loop spans 15 amino acids. The germline V gene has CDR1 SNHLY and CDR2 FYNNEI. The CDR3 protein is CASSEVRGRKETQYF. The CDR3 DNA reads as TGTGCCAGCAGTGAGGTCAGGGGGCGCAAGGAGACCCAGTACTTC. Together with reference TRBV2 and TRBJ2-5, the CDR3 gives the full variable domain: EPEVTQTPSHQVTQMGQEVILRCVPISNHLYFYWYRQILGQKVEFLVSFYNNEISEKSEIFDDQFSVERPDGSNFTLKIRSTKLEDSAMYFCASSEVRGRKETQYFGPGTRLLVL.

This clone turned up a few times. V usage is TRBV29-1 and J usage is TRBJ1-4, with TRBD1 matching 7 bases. Trimming cost V 7 bases and J 7 bases; bases outside gene matches: 18. The CDR3 spans 16 residues. Germline CDR1 SQVTM, CDR2 ANQGSEA. In nucleotides, the CDR3 is TGCAGCGCCCATGGGGTACAGGGGCCATTTGCTGAAAAACTGTTTTTT. Translating it yields CSAHGVQGPFAEKLFF.

This clone was detected only a few times. The chain links TRBV5-4 to TRBJ1-2, with TRBD1 as a possible D gene (5 bases). The CDR3 extends over 16 amino acids. Per germline, CDR1 SGHNT and CDR2 YYREEE (reference sequence). V dropped 4 bases and J dropped 0 bases, with 16 bases sitting between them. For the CDR3, the DNA is TGTGCCAGCAGCCCGGGAGGTCCAGGGCCTAACTATGGCTACACCTTC. This encodes CASSPGGPGPNYGYTF. The full variable domain, in which reference TRBV5-4 and TRBJ1-2 provide the parts outside the CDR3, is ETGVTQSPTHLIKTRGQQVTLRCSSQSGHNTVSWYQQALGQGPQFIFQYYREEENGRGNFPPRFSGLQFPNYSSELNVNALELDDSALYLCASSPGGPGPNYGYTFGSGTRLTVV.

This clone was counted only a few times. The chain is built from TRBV7-9 and TRBJ1-2, with no clear D. Germline CDR1 reads SEHNR; CDR2 reads FQNEAQ (reference sequence). Trimming stripped 8 bases from V and 2 bases from J, with 18 bases between. The CDR3 extends over 15 amino acids. CDR3 loop: CASQPSPRENYGYTF. Here the CDR3 DNA reads TGTGCCAGCCAACCCAGCCCGAGGGAAAACTATGGCTACACCTTC.

The CDR3 protein is CSVEEVGRNSYEQYF. The CDR3 bases are TGCAGCGTTGAGGAGGTCGGCCGCAACTCCTACGAGCAGTACTTC. The chain couples TRBV29-1 to TRBJ2-7; TRBD2 is a possible D gene (5 bases). From germline, CDR1 is SQVTM and CDR2 ANQGSEA. The CDR3 has 15 amino acids. The ends were cut back, 3 bases at V and 0 bases at J, with 15 bases in the middle.

The chain is built from TRBV29-1 and TRBJ1-1, with unresolved D. The CDR3 contains 11 residues. V was shortened by 6 bases and J by 2 bases, with 7 bases between the two germline ends. Germline CDR1 is SQVTM and CDR2 is ANQGSEA. The CDR3 is CSVLINTEAFF. The DNA for the CDR3 is TGCAGCGTATTGATTAACACTGAAGCTTTCTTT.

V and J are TRBV18 and TRBJ1-5; TRBD1 is a possible D gene (6 bases). CDR1 is KGHSH and CDR2 is LQKENI in the germline V gene. The CDR3 runs 17 residues. V gave up 2 bases and J gave up 3 bases, with 17 bases separating them. CDR3 amino acids: CASSPWRTEGFNQPQHF. The CDR3 bases are TGTGCCAGCTCACCATGGAGGACAGAGGGTTTCAATCAGCCCCAGCATTTT. The full variable domain, its missing parts supplied by reference TRBV18 and TRBJ1-5, is NAGVMQNPRHLVRRRGQEARLRCSPMKGHSHVYWYRQLPEEGLKFMVYLQKENIIDESGMPKERFSAEFPKEGPSILRIQQVVRGDSAAYFCASSPWRTEGFNQPQHFGDGTRLSIL.

This clone occurred a few times. The chain combines TRBV29-1 with TRBJ2-2, with unresolved D. The CDR3 totals 12 residues. CDR1 is SQVTM and CDR2 is ANQGSEA in the germline V gene. Trimming took 8 bases from V and 4 from J, leaving 11 bases between them. CDR3 region: CSTGKGTGELFF. For the CDR3, the DNA is TGCAGCACTGGAAAGGGCACCGGGGAGCTGTTTTTT.

This chain uses TRBV30 with TRBJ2-7; TRBD1 is a possible D gene (6 bases). CDR1 is GTSNPN and CDR2 is SVGIG in the germline V gene (reference sequence). The V and J ends lost 2 bases and 4 bases respectively, with 12 bases between them. CDR3 size: 13 residues. The CDR3 coding sequence is TGTGCCTGGAGTACCGGGACACTATACGAGCAGTACTTC. Encoded protein: CAWSTGTLYEQYF.

The V call is TRBV30, the J call TRBJ2-5; 8 positions match TRBD2. CDR3 length: 14 amino acids. Trimming took 3 bases from V and 2 from J; bases not matched to a gene: 5. CDR1 GTSNPN and CDR2 SVGIG come from the germline V gene (reference sequence). This CDR3 reads CAWRAGGLQETQYF. CDR3 bases: TGTGCCTGGAGGGCGGGGGGATTGCAAGAGACCCAGTACTTC.

J is TRBJ2-7 and V is TRBV29-1; 11 nucleotides agree with TRBD1. Germline trimming cut 7 bases from V and 3 bases from J; bases unmatched to any gene: 2. This CDR3 contains 12 residues. Germline CDR1 is SQVTM and CDR2 is ANQGSEA. The CDR3 sequence: CSGGQGDYEQYF. The CDR3 nucleotides are TGCAGCGGGGGACAGGGGGACTACGAGCAGTACTTC.

By sample share, this clone is medium-sized (0.01 to 0.1%). The J gene is TRBJ2-1, the V gene TRBV6-4, with 8 positions matching TRBD2. CDR1 MRHNA and CDR2 SNTAGT come from the germline V gene. This CDR3 has 16 residues. V lost 0 bases and J lost 6; bases outside the gene matches: 7. The CDR3 loop reads CASSDSASGSSNEQFF. The DNA of the CDR3 is TGTGCCAGCAGTGACTCGGCTAGCGGGTCCAGCAATGAGCAGTTCTTC.

This clone was picked up a small number of times. The chain links TRBV9 to TRBJ2-5, with TRBD2 matching over 11 bases. The DNA matches TRBJ2-7 better at its end, which makes the J call doubtful. Germline CDR1 reads SGDLS; CDR2 reads YYNGEE. CDR3 length equals 16 residues. The CDR3 region is CASSAAGTSGFYEQYF. The CDR3, as DNA: TGTGCCAGCAGCGCCGCCGGGACTAGCGGTTTCTACGAGCAGTACTTC.

This clone occurred a few times. This chain links TRBV5-4 with TRBJ2-1; TRBD2 matches 8 bases. Per germline, CDR1 SGHNT and CDR2 YYREEE (reference sequence). V gave up 5 bases and J gave up 15 bases; unmatched junction bases: 10. The CDR3 totals 12 residues. CDR3 sequence (DNA): TGTGCCAGCAGGCCCCCGGGAGGACTAGCGTTCTTC. Amino acid sequence: CASRPPGGLAFF.